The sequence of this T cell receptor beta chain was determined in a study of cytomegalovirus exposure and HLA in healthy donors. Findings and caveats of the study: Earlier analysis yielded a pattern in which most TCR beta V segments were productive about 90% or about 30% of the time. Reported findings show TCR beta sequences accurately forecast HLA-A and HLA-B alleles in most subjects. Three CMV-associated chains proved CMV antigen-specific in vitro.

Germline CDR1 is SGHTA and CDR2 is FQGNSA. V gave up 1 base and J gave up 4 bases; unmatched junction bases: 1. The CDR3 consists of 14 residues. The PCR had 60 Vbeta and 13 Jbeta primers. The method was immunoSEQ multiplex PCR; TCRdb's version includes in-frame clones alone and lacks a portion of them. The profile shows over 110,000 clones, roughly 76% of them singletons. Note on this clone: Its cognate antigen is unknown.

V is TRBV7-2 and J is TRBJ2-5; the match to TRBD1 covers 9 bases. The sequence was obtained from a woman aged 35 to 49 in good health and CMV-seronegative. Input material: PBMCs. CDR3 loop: CASSLGTGAETQYF. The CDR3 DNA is TGTGCCAGCAGCTTAGGGACAGGGGCAGAGACCCAGTACTTC.